A selection of T cell receptor beta chains follows, all from one sample in a study of T cells expressing NK-cell markers. TCRdb reprocessed the 5' RACE reads, with one entry per CDR3 protein and no DNA. The sample table sets out around 280,000 distinct CDR3 sequences. Sequenced input: blood T cells: a sorted CD56 or NKG2C T cell subset, CD4+ or CD8+ T cells, or bulk PBMC T cells (not recorded which). These receptors were obtained from a man in his late teens or twenties in good health. Both conserved end residues are part of each CDR3.

v_gene	j_gene	CDR3aa
TRBV29-1	TRBJ1-6	CSVQPGQGNSPLHF
TRBV7-6	TRBJ2-5	CASSLAHFGAGGRETQYF
TRBV20-1	TRBJ1-5	CSARVLVPYEGNQPQHF
TRBV24-1	TRBJ2-5	CATSDTRQGQETQYF
TRBV12-3/TRBV12-4	TRBJ2-7	CASSQGTGTEQYF
TRBV15	TRBJ2-7	CATSVRQGEYEQYF
TRBV20-1	TRBJ2-1	CSRRMLGPSYNEQFF
TRBV6-2/TRBV6-3	TRBJ2-1	CASSGPSGLYNEQFF
TRBV5-1	TRBJ2-1	CASTTGLTGDEQFF
TRBV19	TRBJ2-6	CATRQAGRGGANVLTF
TRBV12-3/TRBV12-4	TRBJ1-1	CASRTGQNTEAFF
TRBV28	TRBJ2-7	CASSPLRTALYEQYF
TRBV20-1	TRBJ1-6	CSARDMAGGSPLHF
TRBV24-1	TRBJ2-5	CATSEPTSAQETQYF
TRBV27	TRBJ1-6	CASSWDYNSPLHF
TRBV6-2/TRBV6-3	TRBJ2-1	CASRVGLVSSNEQFF
TRBV20-1	TRBJ2-7	CSASRDSHEQYF